The source of this T cell receptor (beta chain) is a study of cytomegalovirus exposure and HLA in healthy donors. Notes on this clone: Its specificity is not known.

Study outcomes and limitations: What TCR beta sequences reportedly achieved was accurate prediction of HLA-A and HLA-B alleles in most subjects.

CDR1 is SGHDT, CDR2 YYEEEE, per germline. The junction had 1 base not matched to a gene; V was cut back by 3 bases and J by 1 base. The CDR3 runs 13 residues. The primer mix had 60 Vbeta and 13 Jbeta primers. Only in-frame clones appear in the TCRdb table, and some are missing; sequencing was by immunoSEQ multiplex PCR. This table holds some 170,000 clones, roughly four fifths found once. This sequence was found in a woman aged 18-29 years in good health and CMV-seronegative. The genes are TRBV5-6 and TRBJ2-7; 7 bases align to TRBD1. The sequenced sample consisted of PBMCs. The CDR3 sequence is CASSSTGSYEQYF. For the CDR3, the DNA is TGTGCCAGCAGCTCGACAGGGTCCTACGAGCAGTACTTC.